A single sample gave rise to the 20 T cell receptor beta chains below, sequenced in a study of blood T cell repertoires in COVID-19. Generated by immunoSEQ multiplex PCR, the TCRdb table keeps only in-frame clones and is missing some. Here the sample spans 150,000 to 200,000 clones, roughly four fifths being singletons. Sequencing used peripheral blood. The receptors derive from a woman aged 70-85 years with COVID-19, enrolled during active disease.

As DNA, the CDR3 is TGTGCCAGCTCACTTGGACAGATGAACACCGGGGAGCTGTTTTTT. It yields the protein CASSLGQMNTGELFF. The rearrangement joins TRBV18 to TRBJ2-2; D is perhaps TRBD1 (6 bases). Germline V lookup: CDR1 KGHSH, CDR2 LQKENI. This CDR3 has 15 residues. Trimming took off 4 bases at V and 1 base at J, with 10 bases between the two ends. The full variable domain, its missing parts supplied by reference TRBV18 and TRBJ2-2, is NAGVMQNPRHLVRRRGQEARLRCSPMKGHSHVYWYRQLPEEGLKFMVYLQKENIIDESGMPKERFSAEFPKEGPSILRIQQVVRGDSAAYFCASSLGQMNTGELFFGEGSRLTVL.

The count of this clone is one. This sequence joins TRBV20-1 and TRBJ2-4, with D uncertain. The ends were cut back, 1 base at V and 11 bases at J, with 9 bases in the middle. This CDR3 contains 11 residues. Germline assignment: CDR1 DFQATT and CDR2 SNEGSKA (reference sequence). CDR3 in amino acids: CSARGTTLQYF. As DNA, the CDR3 is TGCAGTGCTAGAGGAACTACCCTTCAGTACTTC.

The chain has TRBV9 and TRBJ2-1; 10 bases match TRBD2. Germline loops: CDR1 SGDLS, CDR2 YYNGEE. After removal of 0 bases from V and 11 bases from J, the junction contained 8 bases not matched to a gene. This CDR3 has 15 residues. The CDR3 nucleotides read TGTGCCAGCAGCGTAGTAGGGTCTAGCGGGAGTCAGCAGTTCTTC. Its protein product is CASSVVGSSGSQQFF.

The chain couples TRBV7-2 to TRBJ1-5; D unclear. The CDR3 runs 13 residues. V was shortened by 4 bases and J by 9 bases, with 13 bases between the two germline ends. CDR1 and CDR2 from the germline V gene are SGHTA and FQGNSA. The CDR3 protein is CASSWRQSLPQHF. DNA for the CDR3: TGTGCCAGCAGCTGGAGGCAGAGTCTGCCCCAGCATTTT.

The chain recombines TRBV6-6 with TRBJ1-4; the match to TRBD1 covers 8 bases. Trimming at V came to 5 bases and at J to 4 bases, leaving 12 bases not matched to a gene. The CDR3 has 17 residues. The germline V gene has CDR1 MNHNY and CDR2 SVGAGI (reference sequence). The CDR3 DNA follows: TGTGCCAGCAGTCCCCGGCCCGGGACAGGTTATAATGAAAAACTGTTTTTT. Protein product: CASSPRPGTGYNEKLFF.

The chain combines TRBV24-1 with TRBJ2-3, with TRBD1 as a possible D gene (6 bases). The CDR3 has 17 amino acids. Trimming shortened V by 4 bases and J by 0 bases, and 16 bases separated the two germline ends. Germline CDR1 KGHDR, CDR2 SFDVKD. CDR3 region: CATSDPQQGWSTDTQYF. The CDR3, as DNA: TGTGCCACCAGTGACCCACAACAGGGCTGGAGCACAGATACGCAGTATTTT.

The gene calls are TRBV7-2 and TRBJ2-7; D possibly corresponds to TRBD1 (6 bases). Germline loops: CDR1 SGHTA, CDR2 FQGNSA. The CDR3 extends over 15 amino acids. The germline V and J ends were trimmed by 5 bases and 4 bases, with 18 bases remaining between them. The CDR3 DNA sequence: TGTGCCAGCAGCCCAGGACAGTCTCGAACTTACGAGCAGTACTTC. Translated: CASSPGQSRTYEQYF.

The chain couples TRBV5-1 to TRBJ2-1, with TRBD2 matching over 10 bases. The V segment lost 4 bases and the J segment 9 bases; nucleotides outside the gene matches: 7. The CDR3 sequence is 14 residues long. Germline loops: CDR1 SGHRS, CDR2 YFSETQ. The CDR3 loop is CASSGSGLAIEQFF. The CDR3 DNA reads TGCGCCAGCAGCGGGTCGGGACTAGCGATTGAGCAGTTCTTC.

V and J are TRBV27 and TRBJ1-1; weak D call: TRBD1 (6 bases). The CDR3 loop spans 14 amino acids. Trimming left V 5 bases short and J 1 base short, with 11 bases between. Germline V CDR1 and CDR2: MNHEY, SMNVEV (reference sequence). The CDR3: CASSVRQANTEAFF. The CDR3 region has the DNA TGTGCCAGCAGTGTCCGACAGGCGAACACTGAAGCTTTCTTT.

The V gene is TRBV5-4, the J gene TRBJ2-1; TRBD1 aligns across 7 bases. Germline-derived CDR1 and CDR2 are SGHNT and YYREEE (reference sequence). With V trimmed by 3 bases and J by 3 bases, 6 bases remained unmatched. The length of the CDR3 is 15 residues. CDR3 residues: CASSYTGDLYNEQFF. The CDR3 DNA is TGTGCCAGCAGCTATACAGGGGACCTCTACAATGAGCAGTTCTTC.

The chain joins TRBV7-2 to TRBJ2-7; TRBD1 might be the D (5 bases). The CDR3 has 14 residues. Germline V gene sequence: CDR1 SGHTA, CDR2 FQGNSA. The ends were cut back, 0 bases at V and 3 bases at J, with 9 bases in the middle. Here the CDR3 DNA reads TGTGCCAGCAGCTTAGCGGGGCCCGGCTACGAGCAGTACTTC. As protein: CASSLAGPGYEQYF. Using reference TRBV7-2 and TRBJ2-7 for the parts outside the CDR3, the full variable domain is GAGVSQSPSNKVTEKGKDVELRCDPISGHTALYWYRQSLGQGLEFLIYFQGNSAPDKSGLPSDRFSAERTGGSVSTLTIQRTQQEDSAVYLCASSLAGPGYEQYFGPGTRLTVT.

This chain joins TRBV29-1 and TRBJ2-1; TRBD2 matches at 12 bases. Trimming cost V 8 bases and J 4 bases; bases outside gene matches: 9. Germline V CDR1 and CDR2: SQVTM, ANQGSEA. The CDR3 extends over 15 amino acids. This chain's CDR3 is CSPPSGLAGYNEQFF. The DNA for the CDR3 is TGCAGCCCCCCCTCAGGACTAGCGGGGTACAATGAGCAGTTCTTC.

The chain carries TRBV10-3 and TRBJ2-5, with a tentative D call TRBD1 (5 bases). The CDR3 contains 13 residues. V lost 5 bases and J 1 base, leaving 8 bases between the germline ends. The germline CDR1 and CDR2 sequences are ENHRY and SYGVKD. CDR3 in amino acids: CAISPGFQETQYF. CDR3 bases: TGTGCCATCAGTCCAGGGTTCCAAGAGACCCAGTACTTC.

The sample holds one count of this clone. Here the CDR3 reads CASSDPGLGRGTQYF. The CDR3 DNA is TGTGCCAGCAGTGATCCGGGACTCGGGAGGGGTACGCAGTATTTT. The chain is built from TRBV2 and TRBJ2-3; 8 bases match TRBD2. J lost 8 bases, V lost 3 bases, and 10 bases had no gene match. This CDR3 is 15 amino acids long. Germline lookup yields CDR1 SNHLY and CDR2 FYNNEI. The complete variable domain, with remaining parts taken from reference TRBV2 and TRBJ2-3, reads EPEVTQTPSHQVTQMGQEVILRCVPISNHLYFYWYRQILGQKVEFLVSFYNNEISEKSEIFDDQFSVERPDGSNFTLKIRSTKLEDSAMYFCASSDPGLGRGTQYFGPGTRLTVL.

V is TRBV7-6 and J is TRBJ2-2; D not resolved. Germline V gene lookup returns CDR1 SGHVS and CDR2 FNYEAQ. The CDR3 extends over 15 amino acids. Deletions cut 6 bases from V and 4 bases from J, with 15 bases between. The CDR3 loop is CASRIDLGPTGELFF. The CDR3 bases are TGTGCCAGCAGAATCGATCTGGGCCCCACCGGGGAGCTGTTTTTT.

The chain joins TRBV11-2 to TRBJ1-5; 10 nucleotides align to TRBD1. Germline CDR1 and CDR2: SGHAT and FQNNGV. J lost 6 bases, V lost 1 base, and 3 bases had no gene match. The CDR3 is 15 amino acids. The CDR3 sequence is CASSLGRQGAQPQHF. CDR3 bases: TGTGCCAGCAGCTTAGGGCGACAGGGGGCTCAGCCCCAGCATTTT.

The genes are TRBV6-5 and TRBJ2-1; D possibly corresponds to TRBD2 (5 bases). This CDR3 spans 13 amino acids. V was trimmed by 6 bases and J by 5 bases, leaving 11 bases between them. CDR1 is MNHEY, CDR2 SVGAGI, per germline. Written as DNA, the CDR3 is TGTGCCAGCAGCATTACTAGGGACAATGAGCAGTTCTTC. Amino acid sequence: CASSITRDNEQFF.

The gene calls are TRBV29-1 and TRBJ2-3; no reliable D call. Germline loops: CDR1 SQVTM, CDR2 ANQGSEA. Trimming took 2 bases from V and 5 from J, leaving 5 bases between them. The CDR3 is 11 amino acids. Written as DNA, the CDR3 is TGCAGCGTTGAACTAGGAGATACGCAGTATTTT. Translating gives CSVELGDTQYF.

This chain uses TRBV6-5 with TRBJ1-2; 7 bases align to TRBD1. This CDR3 has 15 residues. Germline values: CDR1 MNHEY, CDR2 SVGAGI. The junction had 8 bases not matched to a gene; V was cut back by 2 bases and J by 5 bases. CDR3 in DNA: TGTGCCAGCAGTTACCGCCAGGACAGGATGTATGGCTACACCTTC. This encodes CASSYRQDRMYGYTF.

The V and J genes are TRBV19 and TRBJ1-5; D remains unclear. The germline V and J ends were trimmed by 5 bases and 3 bases, with 17 bases remaining between them. The CDR3 spans 16 residues. Germline V lookup: CDR1 LNHDA, CDR2 SQIVND (reference sequence). The CDR3: CASSGRWRDDNQPQHF. The CDR3 coding sequence is TGTGCCAGTAGTGGACGCTGGCGGGATGACAATCAGCCCCAGCATTTT.